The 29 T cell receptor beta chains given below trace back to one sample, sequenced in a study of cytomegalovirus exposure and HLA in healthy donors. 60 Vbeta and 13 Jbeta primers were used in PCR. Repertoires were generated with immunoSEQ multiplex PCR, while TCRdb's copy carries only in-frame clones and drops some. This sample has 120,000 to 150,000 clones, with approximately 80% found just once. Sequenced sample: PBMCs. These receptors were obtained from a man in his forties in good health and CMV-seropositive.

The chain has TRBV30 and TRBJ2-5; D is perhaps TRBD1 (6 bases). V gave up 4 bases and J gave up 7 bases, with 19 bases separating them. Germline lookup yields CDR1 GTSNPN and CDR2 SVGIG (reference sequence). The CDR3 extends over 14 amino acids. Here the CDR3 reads CAWKKDSAKMTQYF. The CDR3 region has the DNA TGTGCCTGGAAGAAGGACAGTGCCAAGATGACCCAGTACTTC.

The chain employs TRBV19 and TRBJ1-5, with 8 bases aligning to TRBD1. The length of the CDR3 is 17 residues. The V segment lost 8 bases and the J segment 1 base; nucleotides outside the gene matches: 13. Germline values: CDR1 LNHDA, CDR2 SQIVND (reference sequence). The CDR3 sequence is CASHYAHRQGSNQPQHF. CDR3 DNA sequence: TGTGCCAGTCATTACGCCCATAGACAGGGGAGCAATCAGCCCCAGCATTTT.

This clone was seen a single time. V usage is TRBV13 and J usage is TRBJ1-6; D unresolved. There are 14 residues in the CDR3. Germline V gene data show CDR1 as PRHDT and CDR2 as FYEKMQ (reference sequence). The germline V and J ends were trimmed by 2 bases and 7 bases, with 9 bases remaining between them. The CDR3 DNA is TGTGCCAGCAGCTTAAAACCGGGGAATTCACCCCTCCACTTT. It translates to CASSLKPGNSPLHF.

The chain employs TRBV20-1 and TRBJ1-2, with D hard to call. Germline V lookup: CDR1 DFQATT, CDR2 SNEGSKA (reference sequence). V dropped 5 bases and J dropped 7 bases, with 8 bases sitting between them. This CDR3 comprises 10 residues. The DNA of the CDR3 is TGCAGTGCTCCTGGGCCTGGCTACACCTTC. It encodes CSAPGPGYTF.

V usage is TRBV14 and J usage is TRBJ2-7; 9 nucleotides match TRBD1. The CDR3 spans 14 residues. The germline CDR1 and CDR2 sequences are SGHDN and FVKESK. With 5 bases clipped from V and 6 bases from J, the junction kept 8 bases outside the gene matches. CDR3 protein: CASSYYMTGGEQYF. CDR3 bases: TGTGCCAGCAGCTATTACATGACAGGGGGCGAGCAGTACTTC.

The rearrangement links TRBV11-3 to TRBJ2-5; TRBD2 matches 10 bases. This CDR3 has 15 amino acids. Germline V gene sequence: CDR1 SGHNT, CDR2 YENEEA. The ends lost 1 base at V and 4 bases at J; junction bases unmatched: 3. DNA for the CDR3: TGTGCCAGCAGCTTAGCTAGCGGGGGACGAGAGACCCAGTACTTC. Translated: CASSLASGGRETQYF.

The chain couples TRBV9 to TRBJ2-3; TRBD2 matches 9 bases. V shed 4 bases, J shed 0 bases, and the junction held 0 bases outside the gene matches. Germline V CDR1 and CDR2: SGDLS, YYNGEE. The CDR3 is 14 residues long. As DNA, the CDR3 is TGTGCCAGCAGCACTAGCGGGAGCACAGATACGCAGTATTTT. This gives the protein CASSTSGSTDTQYF.

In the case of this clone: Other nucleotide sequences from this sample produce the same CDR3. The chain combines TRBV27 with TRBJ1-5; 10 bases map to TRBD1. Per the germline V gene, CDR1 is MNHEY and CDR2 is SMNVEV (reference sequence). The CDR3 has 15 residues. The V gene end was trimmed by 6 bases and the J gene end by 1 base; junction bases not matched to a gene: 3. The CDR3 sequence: CASRRTGGSNQPQHF. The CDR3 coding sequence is TGTGCCAGCAGACGGACAGGGGGGAGCAATCAGCCCCAGCATTTT.

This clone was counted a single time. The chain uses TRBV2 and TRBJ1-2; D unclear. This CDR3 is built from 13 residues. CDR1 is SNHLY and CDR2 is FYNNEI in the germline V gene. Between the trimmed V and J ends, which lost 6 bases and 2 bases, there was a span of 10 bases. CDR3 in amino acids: CASSVRVNYGYTF. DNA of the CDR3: TGTGCCAGCAGCGTACGGGTCAACTATGGCTACACCTTC. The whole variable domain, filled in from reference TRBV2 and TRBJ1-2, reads EPEVTQTPSHQVTQMGQEVILRCVPISNHLYFYWYRQILGQKVEFLVSFYNNEISEKSEIFDDQFSVERPDGSNFTLKIRSTKLEDSAMYFCASSVRVNYGYTFGSGTRLTVV.

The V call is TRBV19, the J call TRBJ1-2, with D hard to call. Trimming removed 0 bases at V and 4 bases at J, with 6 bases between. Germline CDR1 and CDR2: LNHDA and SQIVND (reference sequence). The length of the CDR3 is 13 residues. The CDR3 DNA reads TGTGCCAGTAGTATAGATGGGAGCTATGGCTACACCTTC. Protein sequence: CASSIDGSYGYTF.

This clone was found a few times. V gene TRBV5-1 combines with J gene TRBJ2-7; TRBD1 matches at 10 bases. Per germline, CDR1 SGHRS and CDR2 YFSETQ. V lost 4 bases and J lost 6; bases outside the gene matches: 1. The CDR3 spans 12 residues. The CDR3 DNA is TGCGCCAGCAGCGGGACAGGGGTCGAGCAGTACTTC. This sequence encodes CASSGTGVEQYF.

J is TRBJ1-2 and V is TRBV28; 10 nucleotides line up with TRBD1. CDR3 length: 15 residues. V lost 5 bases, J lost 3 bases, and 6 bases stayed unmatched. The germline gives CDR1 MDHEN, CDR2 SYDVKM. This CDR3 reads CASSAGTGADYGYTF. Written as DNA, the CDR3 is TGTGCCAGCAGTGCCGGGACAGGGGCAGACTATGGCTACACCTTC.

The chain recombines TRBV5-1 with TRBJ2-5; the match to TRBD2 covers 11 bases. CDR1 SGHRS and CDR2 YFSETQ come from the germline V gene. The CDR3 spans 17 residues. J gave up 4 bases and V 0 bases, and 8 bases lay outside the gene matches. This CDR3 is CASSLGVSGRVRETQYF. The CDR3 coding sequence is TGCGCCAGCAGCTTGGGGGTTAGCGGGAGGGTGAGAGAGACCCAGTACTTC.

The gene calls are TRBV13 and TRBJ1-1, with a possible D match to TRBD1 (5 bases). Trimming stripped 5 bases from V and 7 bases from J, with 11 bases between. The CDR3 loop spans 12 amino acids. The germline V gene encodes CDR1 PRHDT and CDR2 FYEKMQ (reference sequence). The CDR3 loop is CASSADRIEAFF. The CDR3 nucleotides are TGTGCCAGCAGCGCCGACAGAATTGAAGCTTTCTTT.

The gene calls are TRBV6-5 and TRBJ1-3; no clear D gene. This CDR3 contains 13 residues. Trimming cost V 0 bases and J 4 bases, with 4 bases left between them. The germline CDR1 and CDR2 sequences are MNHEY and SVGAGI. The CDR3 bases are TGTGCCAGCAGTTACTCTGCGGGAAACACCATATATTTT. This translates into CASSYSAGNTIYF.

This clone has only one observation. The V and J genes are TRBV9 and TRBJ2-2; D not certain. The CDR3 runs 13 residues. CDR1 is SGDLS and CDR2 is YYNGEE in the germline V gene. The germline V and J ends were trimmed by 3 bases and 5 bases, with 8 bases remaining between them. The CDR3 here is CASSAPRTGELFF. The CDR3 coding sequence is TGTGCCAGCAGCGCCCCCCGTACCGGGGAGCTGTTTTTT. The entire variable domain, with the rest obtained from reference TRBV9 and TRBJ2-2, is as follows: DSGVTQTPKHLITATGQRVTLRCSPRSGDLSVYWYQQSLDQGLQFLIQYYNGEERAKGNILERFSAQQFPDLHSELNLSSLELGDSALYFCASSAPRTGELFFGEGSRLTVL.

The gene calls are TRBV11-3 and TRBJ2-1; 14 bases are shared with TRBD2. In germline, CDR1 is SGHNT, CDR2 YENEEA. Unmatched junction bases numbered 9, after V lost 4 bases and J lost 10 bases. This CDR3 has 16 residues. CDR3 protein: CASSSAGTSGSGEQFF. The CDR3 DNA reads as TGTGCCAGCAGCTCGGCCGGGACTAGCGGGAGTGGAGAGCAGTTCTTC.

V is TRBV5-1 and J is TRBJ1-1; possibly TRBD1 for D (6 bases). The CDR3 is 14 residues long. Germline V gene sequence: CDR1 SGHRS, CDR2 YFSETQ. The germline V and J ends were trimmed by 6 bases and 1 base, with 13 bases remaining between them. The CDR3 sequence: CASTSGTTNTEAFF. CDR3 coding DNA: TGCGCCAGCACCTCTGGGACAACGAACACTGAAGCTTTCTTT.

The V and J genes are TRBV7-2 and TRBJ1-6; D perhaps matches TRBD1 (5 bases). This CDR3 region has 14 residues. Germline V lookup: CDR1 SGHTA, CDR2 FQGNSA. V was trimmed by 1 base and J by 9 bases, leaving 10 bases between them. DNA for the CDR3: TGTGCCAGCAGCTTAGAGGGGATGGCTTCACCCCTCCACTTT. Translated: CASSLEGMASPLHF.

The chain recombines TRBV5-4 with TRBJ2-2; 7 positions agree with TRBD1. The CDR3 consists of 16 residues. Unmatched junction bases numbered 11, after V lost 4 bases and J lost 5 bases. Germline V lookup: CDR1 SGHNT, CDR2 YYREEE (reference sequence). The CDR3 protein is CASSVPSGDRTGELFF. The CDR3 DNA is TGTGCCAGCAGCGTCCCCTCAGGGGACAGAACCGGGGAGCTGTTTTTT.

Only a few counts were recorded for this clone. CDR3 nucleotide sequence: TGTGCCAGCAGCTCAGGGACGGGAGGCAATGAGCAGTTCTTC. Its protein is CASSSGTGGNEQFF. The rearrangement joins TRBV7-2 to TRBJ2-1; 7 bases align to TRBD2. The CDR3 is 14 residues long. V was pared by 4 bases and J by 6 bases, with 6 bases of the junction left unmatched. The germline gives CDR1 SGHTA, CDR2 FQGNSA.

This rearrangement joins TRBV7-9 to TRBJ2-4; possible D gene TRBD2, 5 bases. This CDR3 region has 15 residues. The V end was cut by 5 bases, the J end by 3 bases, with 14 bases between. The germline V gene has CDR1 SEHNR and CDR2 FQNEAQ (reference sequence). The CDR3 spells CASSQALGDKNIQYF. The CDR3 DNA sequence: TGTGCCAGCAGCCAAGCACTCGGGGACAAAAACATTCAGTACTTC.

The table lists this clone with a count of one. The CDR3 spells CASSSHTQPLHF. CDR3 coding DNA: TGTGCCAGCAGCTCTCACACCCAGCCCCTCCACTTT. The V call is TRBV11-3, the J call TRBJ1-6, with unresolved D. V was shortened by 4 bases and J by 13 bases, with 11 bases between the two germline ends. This CDR3 has 12 amino acids. From germline, CDR1 is SGHNT and CDR2 YENEEA.

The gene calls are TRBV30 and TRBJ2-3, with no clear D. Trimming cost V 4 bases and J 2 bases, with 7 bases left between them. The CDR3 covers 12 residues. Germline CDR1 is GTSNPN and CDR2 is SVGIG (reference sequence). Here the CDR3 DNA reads TGTGCCTGGACCGGAGACACAGATACGCAGTATTTT. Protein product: CAWTGDTDTQYF.

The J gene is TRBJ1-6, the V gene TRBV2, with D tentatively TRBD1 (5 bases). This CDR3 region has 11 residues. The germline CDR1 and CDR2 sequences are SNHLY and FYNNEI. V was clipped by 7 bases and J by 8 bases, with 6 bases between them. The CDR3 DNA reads TGTGCCAGCAAAGGGGATTCACCCCTCCACTTT. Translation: CASKGDSPLHF.

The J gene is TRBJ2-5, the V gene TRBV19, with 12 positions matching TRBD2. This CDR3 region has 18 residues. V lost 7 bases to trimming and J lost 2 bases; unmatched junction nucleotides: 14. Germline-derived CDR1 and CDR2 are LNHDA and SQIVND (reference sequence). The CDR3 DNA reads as TGTGCCAGTATAAGAGTCCCTAGCGGGGGGGCTCGTCAAGAGACCCAGTACTTC. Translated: CASIRVPSGGARQETQYF.

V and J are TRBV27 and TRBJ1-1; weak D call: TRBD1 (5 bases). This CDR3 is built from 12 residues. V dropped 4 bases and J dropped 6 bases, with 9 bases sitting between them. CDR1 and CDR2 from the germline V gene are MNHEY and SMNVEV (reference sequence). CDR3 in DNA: TGTGCCAGCAGTTCTATGACAGCTGAAGCTTTCTTT. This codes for CASSSMTAEAFF.

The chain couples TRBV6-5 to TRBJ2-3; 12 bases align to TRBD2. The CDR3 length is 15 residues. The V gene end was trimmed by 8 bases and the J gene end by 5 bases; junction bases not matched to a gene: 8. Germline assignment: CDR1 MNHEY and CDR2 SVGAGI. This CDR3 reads CASGLAGGFGDTQYF. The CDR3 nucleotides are TGTGCCAGCGGCCTAGCGGGGGGGTTCGGAGATACGCAGTATTTT.

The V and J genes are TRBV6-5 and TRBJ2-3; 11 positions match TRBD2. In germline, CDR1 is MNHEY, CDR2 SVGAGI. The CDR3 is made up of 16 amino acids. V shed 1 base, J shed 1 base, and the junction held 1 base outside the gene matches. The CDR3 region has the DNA TGTGCCAGCAGTTACTTTAGCGGGAGGGGCACAGATACGCAGTATTTT. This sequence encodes CASSYFSGRGTDTQYF.